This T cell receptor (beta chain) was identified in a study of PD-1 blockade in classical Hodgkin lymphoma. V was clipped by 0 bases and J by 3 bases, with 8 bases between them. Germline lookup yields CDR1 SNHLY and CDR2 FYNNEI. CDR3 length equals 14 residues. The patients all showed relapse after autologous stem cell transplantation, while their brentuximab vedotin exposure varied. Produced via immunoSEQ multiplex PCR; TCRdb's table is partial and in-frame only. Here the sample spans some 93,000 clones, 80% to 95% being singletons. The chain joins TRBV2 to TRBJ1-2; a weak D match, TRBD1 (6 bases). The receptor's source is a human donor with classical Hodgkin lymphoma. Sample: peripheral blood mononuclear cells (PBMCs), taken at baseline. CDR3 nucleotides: TGTGCCAGCAGTGAAGCGGGGACATACTATGGCTACACCTTC. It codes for CASSEAGTYYGYTF.